This T cell receptor (beta chain) is drawn from a study of T cells of healthy individuals. V lost 3 bases and J lost 4, with 17 bases in between. CDR1 is SGHRS and CDR2 is YFSETQ in the germline V gene. The CDR3 extends over 16 amino acids. This clonotype was seen many times. Using its own MiXCR run on the 5' RACE reads, TCRdb lists one record per CDR3 protein. This table holds 38,000 or so distinct CDR3 sequences, 4% to 5.5% found once. The sequence was collected from a human donor in good health. J is TRBJ1-3 and V is TRBV5-1; possibly TRBD1 for D (6 bases). Here the CDR3 reads CASSSQGMGAGNTIYF. The DNA for the CDR3 is TGCGCCAGCAGCTCGCAGGGAATGGGGGCCGGAAACACCATATATTTT.